This section outlines one TCR beta chain sequence together with its context. Sequencing used immunoSEQ multiplex PCR; TCRdb keeps in-frame clones, though not all of them. Found here are a few hundred thousand clones, roughly nine tenths of them singletons; the top ten hold about 1.2%. This sample is drawn from a study of blood T cell repertoires in COVID-19. The CDR3 extends over 15 amino acids. The V gene's germline CDR1 is SGHRS and CDR2 YFSETQ. V dropped 4 bases and J dropped 4 bases, with 15 bases sitting between them. Source material: PBMCs or T cells enriched from blood (not recorded which). This receptor was identified in a human donor in a cohort exposed to, infected with or recovered from COVID-19 (not recorded which). The donor label of this sample is uncertain. The chain employs TRBV5-1 and TRBJ1-3; the D gene is possibly TRBD1 (5 bases). The CDR3: CASSKDTIGGNTIYF. Written as DNA, the CDR3 is TGCGCCAGCAGCAAGGACACTATTGGAGGAAACACCATATATTTT.